One sample yielded the 28 T cell receptor beta chains listed below, sequenced in a study of OX40 agonist ivuxolimab in advanced cancers. The table came from immunoSEQ multiplex PCR; TCRdb's copy has only in-frame clones and leaves some out. Of roughly 90,000 clones in the sample, 85% are singletons; the top ten hold around 0.21%. This specimen was CD4+ or CD8+ T cells sorted from blood, taken in a trial of the OX40 agonist ivuxolimab. Receptor source: an adult with an advanced solid tumor such as melanoma, head and neck, liver or kidney cancer.

The chain recombines TRBV6-1 with TRBJ2-5, with D possibly being TRBD2 (7 bases). V was clipped by 4 bases and J by 5 bases, with 11 bases between them. The CDR3 is 13 amino acids. Per germline, CDR1 MNHNS and CDR2 SASEGT. The CDR3 DNA sequence: TGTGCCAGCAGTGTCGGGGGGCAGGAGACCCAGTACTTC. It codes for CASSVGGQETQYF.

The rearrangement joins TRBV19 to TRBJ2-5; 8 bases fit TRBD2. Germline CDR1 is LNHDA and CDR2 is SQIVND (reference sequence). The CDR3 runs 15 residues. J lost 2 bases, V lost 3 bases, and 5 bases had no gene match. CDR3 protein: CASSMTSDHQETQYF. CDR3 nucleotide sequence: TGTGCCAGTAGTATGACTAGCGACCATCAAGAGACCCAGTACTTC.

This rearrangement joins TRBV6-5 to TRBJ2-3; maybe TRBD2 (6 bases). Germline V gene sequence: CDR1 MNHEY, CDR2 SVGAGI. The CDR3 length is 12 residues. V dropped 5 bases and J dropped 11 bases, with 14 bases sitting between them. The CDR3 protein is CASSPTGAWQYF. In DNA, the CDR3 is TGTGCCAGCAGTCCAACGGGAGCTTGGCAGTATTTT.

This rearrangement joins TRBV2 to TRBJ1-5; no clear D. Trimming stripped 11 bases from V and 4 bases from J, with 18 bases between. This CDR3 contains 14 residues. CDR1 and CDR2 from the germline V gene are SNHLY and FYNNEI. The CDR3 nucleotides read TGTGCCTCCACCCCCCAACAGAAAAATCAGCCCCAGCATTTT. As protein: CASTPQQKNQPQHF.

V is TRBV18 and J is TRBJ2-1; TRBD2 matches at 14 bases. From germline, CDR1 is KGHSH and CDR2 LQKENI. J was trimmed by 7 bases and V by 3 bases; bases with no gene match: 2. The CDR3 has 15 amino acids. The CDR3 sequence is CASSPGTSGGNEQFF. DNA for the CDR3: TGTGCCAGCTCACCGGGGACTAGCGGGGGTAATGAGCAGTTCTTC.

CDR3 DNA sequence: TGCAGCGCCGTTCAAAGCTCCTACGAGCAGTACTTC. It encodes CSAVQSSYEQYF. The rearrangement links TRBV29-1 to TRBJ2-7; D is uncertain. Germline V gene data show CDR1 as SQVTM and CDR2 as ANQGSEA. The V and J ends lost 7 bases and 0 bases respectively, with 10 bases between them. This CDR3 contains 12 residues.

This chain connects TRBV2 to TRBJ2-5, with D unclear. CDR3 size: 14 residues. Germline lookup yields CDR1 SNHLY and CDR2 FYNNEI. The V end lost 7 bases, the J end lost 2 bases, and 14 bases lay between the germline ends. CDR3 amino acids: CASTRLTAQETQYF. CDR3 DNA: TGTGCCAGCACGCGATTGACGGCGCAAGAGACCCAGTACTTC.

This clone was seen a handful of times. The V gene is TRBV2, the J gene TRBJ1-2, with D perhaps TRBD1 (6 bases). Trimming stripped 4 bases from V and 4 bases from J, with 7 bases between. Germline V gene lookup returns CDR1 SNHLY and CDR2 FYNNEI. The CDR3 is 12 residues long. As DNA, the CDR3 is TGTGCCAGCAGTGGGGGGCCCTATGGCTACACCTTC. Translated: CASSGGPYGYTF.

V is TRBV2 and J is TRBJ2-3; either TRBD1 or TRBD2 may fit D (5 bases each). Germline assignment: CDR1 SNHLY and CDR2 FYNNEI. The CDR3 runs to 15 residues. Trimming took 3 bases from V and 3 from J, leaving 13 bases between them. In DNA, the CDR3 is TGTGCCAGCAGTGACCGGGACCTACCTACAGATACGCAGTATTTT. It specifies CASSDRDLPTDTQYF.

The chain is built from TRBV5-1 and TRBJ2-5, with a weak D call TRBD1 (5 bases). V lost 1 base and J lost 5, with 12 bases in between. From germline, CDR1 is SGHRS and CDR2 YFSETQ. The CDR3 is made up of 14 amino acids. The CDR3 bases are TGCGCCAGCAGCTTGTGGGGCGGCGGCGAGACCCAGTACTTC. Encoded protein: CASSLWGGGETQYF.

V usage is TRBV10-1 and J usage is TRBJ1-2, with 8 bases fitting TRBD1. The germline CDR1 and CDR2 sequences are WNHNN and SYGVQD (reference sequence). The trim removed 6 bases at V and 8 bases at J, leaving 8 bases unmatched. The CDR3 spans 13 residues. CDR3 in amino acids: CASSADRVTGYTF. In nucleotides, the CDR3 is TGCGCCAGCAGCGCGGACAGGGTCACGGGCTACACCTTC.

The CDR3 here is CALLESGGPRDTQYF. The CDR3 nucleotides read TGTGCTCTACTAGAATCCGGGGGGCCACGAGATACGCAGTATTTT. The genes are TRBV6-1 and TRBJ2-3; the D gene is possibly TRBD2 (7 bases). The CDR3 length is 15 residues. The germline V gene encodes CDR1 MNHNS and CDR2 SASEGT.

The V and J genes are TRBV18 and TRBJ2-7; D may be TRBD1 or TRBD2 (5 bases each). Trimming removed 6 bases at V and 0 bases at J, with 12 bases between. Per germline, CDR1 KGHSH and CDR2 LQKENI. CDR3 length: 14 amino acids. CDR3 in amino acids: CASSMGTISYEQYV. The CDR3, as DNA: TGTGCCAGCTCGATGGGGACCATCTCCTACGAGCAGTACGTC.

This clone was counted between two and nine times. The chain links TRBV4-3 to TRBJ1-5; D is uncertain. The CDR3 spans 14 residues. The germline CDR1 and CDR2 sequences are LGHNA and YSLEER. With 0 bases removed from V and 0 bases from J, the gap between germline ends came to 3 bases. CDR3: CASSQEISNQPQHF. The CDR3 coding sequence is TGCGCCAGCAGCCAAGAGATTAGCAATCAGCCCCAGCATTTT.

This chain links TRBV6-1 with TRBJ1-1; unclear D gene. There are 11 residues in the CDR3. Germline CDR1 MNHNS, CDR2 SASEGT. Between the trimmed V and J ends, which lost 2 bases and 8 bases, there was a span of 6 bases. The CDR3, as DNA: TGTGCCAGCAGTGAAAGAGGAGAAGCTTTCTTT. Its protein product is CASSERGEAFF.

The V call is TRBV27, the J call TRBJ1-4, with a tentative D call TRBD1 (5 bases). The V gene lost 3 bases and the J gene lost 4 bases, with 9 bases spanning the gap. CDR3 length: 14 residues. CDR1 is MNHEY, CDR2 SMNVEV, per germline (reference sequence). CDR3 in amino acids: CASSFDRYNEKLFF. The CDR3 region has the DNA TGTGCCAGCAGTTTCGACAGATATAATGAAAAACTGTTTTTT.

The gene calls are TRBV4-2 and TRBJ2-5, with 10 nucleotides matching TRBD1. V shed 0 bases and J 4 bases; nucleotides not matched to a gene: 5. Germline V gene data show CDR1 as LGHNA and CDR2 as YNFKEQ. This CDR3 has 16 residues. Here the CDR3 reads CASSQDGTGARETQYF. The CDR3 DNA is TGTGCCAGCAGCCAAGATGGGACAGGGGCCCGAGAGACCCAGTACTTC.

The J gene is TRBJ2-3, the V gene TRBV5-1; D gene uncertain. Germline V gene lookup returns CDR1 SGHRS and CDR2 YFSETQ. The CDR3 is made up of 14 amino acids. The ends were cut back, 1 base at V and 2 bases at J, with 8 bases in the middle. The CDR3 reads CASSLRLFTDTQYF. CDR3 nucleotides: TGCGCCAGCAGCTTGAGACTCTTCACAGATACGCAGTATTTT.

This rearrangement joins TRBV7-3 to TRBJ2-3; D may match TRBD1 or TRBD2 (5 bases each). Per germline, CDR1 SGHTA and CDR2 FQGTGA. Trimming took 0 bases from V and 2 from J, leaving 9 bases between them. The CDR3 extends over 15 amino acids. CDR3 DNA: TGTGCCAGCAGCTTAACGTCGGGGCCCACAGATACGCAGTATTTT. This encodes CASSLTSGPTDTQYF.

This rearrangement joins TRBV5-1 to TRBJ2-1; D ambiguous. CDR1 SGHRS and CDR2 YFSETQ come from the germline V gene. The germline V and J ends were trimmed by 0 bases and 9 bases, with 7 bases remaining between them. The CDR3 length is 12 residues. The chain's CDR3 is CASSLDLREQFF. The DNA for the CDR3 is TGCGCCAGCAGCTTGGATTTGCGTGAGCAGTTCTTC.

The chain carries TRBV28 and TRBJ2-6, with 11 nucleotides matching TRBD1. Germline lookup yields CDR1 MDHEN and CDR2 SYDVKM. The CDR3 consists of 19 residues. V lost 6 bases to trimming and J lost 5 bases; unmatched junction nucleotides: 15. The DNA of the CDR3 is TGTGCCAGCAGCCAACGAAGGGACAGGGGGTCGGTTAGGGCCAACGTCCTGACTTTC. This translates into CASSQRRDRGSVRANVLTF. Full variable domain (missing parts from reference TRBV28 and TRBJ2-6): DVKVTQSSRYLVKRTGEKVFLECVQDMDHENMFWYRQDPGLGLRLIYFSYDVKMKEKGDIPEGYSVSREKKERFSLILESASTNQTSMYLCASSQRRDRGSVRANVLTFGAGSRLTVL.

This chain joins TRBV7-9 and TRBJ2-2; no clear D. The CDR3 is 12 residues long. Trimming stripped 6 bases from V and 7 bases from J, with 9 bases between. Germline V lookup: CDR1 SEHNR, CDR2 FQNEAQ (reference sequence). CDR3 sequence reads: CASSINVGELFF. The CDR3 DNA follows: TGTGCCAGCAGTATTAACGTCGGGGAGCTGTTTTTT.

The chain recombines TRBV11-2 with TRBJ2-1, with 9 bases identical to TRBD2. The germline V gene has CDR1 SGHAT and CDR2 FQNNGV. The CDR3 is made up of 16 amino acids. Trimming took 1 base from V and 10 from J; bases not matched to a gene: 11. The CDR3 region is CASSLVVAGVGEEQFF. CDR3 bases: TGTGCCAGCAGCTTAGTGGTAGCGGGGGTCGGTGAGGAGCAGTTCTTC.

In its sample, this clone was seen a few times. V and J are TRBV2 and TRBJ1-5; D is unresolved. The CDR3 length is 14 residues. The germline CDR1 and CDR2 sequences are SNHLY and FYNNEI. Trimming removed 4 bases at V and 6 bases at J, with 13 bases between. The DNA for the CDR3 is TGTGCCAGCAGTGGTCTCGGGGTGGGTCAGCCCCAGCATTTT. Protein sequence: CASSGLGVGQPQHF.

This chain links TRBV5-4 with TRBJ2-7; possible D gene TRBD2, 5 bases. The length of the CDR3 is 14 residues. Looked up from germline, CDR1 is SGHNT and CDR2 is YYREEE (reference sequence). Trimming removed 4 bases at V and 6 bases at J, with 17 bases between. The CDR3 loop is CASSPLTSPLEQYF. DNA for the CDR3: TGTGCCAGCAGCCCGCTAACTAGTCCCCTCGAGCAGTACTTC. Using reference TRBV5-4 and TRBJ2-7 for the parts outside the CDR3, the full variable domain is ETGVTQSPTHLIKTRGQQVTLRCSSQSGHNTVSWYQQALGQGPQFIFQYYREEENGRGNFPPRFSGLQFPNYSSELNVNALELDDSALYLCASSPLTSPLEQYFGPGTRLTVT.

The chain couples TRBV4-3 to TRBJ2-3; D may be TRBD2 (5 bases). With 0 bases removed from V and 6 bases from J, the gap between germline ends came to 10 bases. This CDR3 comprises 14 residues. Germline loops: CDR1 LGHNA, CDR2 YSLEER. The CDR3: CASSQERGYDTQYF. The CDR3 nucleotides are TGCGCCAGCAGCCAAGAACGGGGTTATGATACGCAGTATTTT.

CDR3: CASSKGSNTGELFF. The CDR3 DNA sequence: TGTGCCAGTAGTAAGGGTTCGAACACCGGGGAGCTGTTTTTT. This chain joins TRBV19 and TRBJ2-2; D is unclear. This CDR3 comprises 14 residues. V lost 4 bases to trimming and J lost 0 bases, with 6 bases between them. In germline, CDR1 is LNHDA, CDR2 SQIVND (reference sequence). Drawing the rest from reference TRBV19 and TRBJ2-2, the complete variable domain is DGGITQSPKYLFRKEGQNVTLSCEQNLNHDAMYWYRQDPGQGLRLIYYSQIVNDFQKGDIAEGYSVSREKKESFPLTVTSAQKNPTAFYLCASSKGSNTGELFFGEGSRLTVL.

The chain combines TRBV13 with TRBJ2-5, with 13 bases fitting TRBD2. Germline CDR1 reads PRHDT; CDR2 reads FYEKMQ (reference sequence). The CDR3 runs 16 residues. J lost 4 bases, V lost 5 bases, and 7 bases had no gene match. DNA for the CDR3: TGTGCCAGCAGCACTGGGACTAGCGGGAAAAGAGAGACCCAGTACTTC. Translation gives CASSTGTSGKRETQYF. Together with reference TRBV13 and TRBJ2-5, the CDR3 gives the full variable domain: AAGVIQSPRHLIKEKRETATLKCYPIPRHDTVYWYQQGPGQDPQFLISFYEKMQSDKGSIPDRFSAQQFSDYHSELNMSSLELGDSALYFCASSTGTSGKRETQYFGPGTRLLVL.